This T cell receptor (beta chain) was recovered during a study of spatial heterogeneity in lung cancer. Across the whole study: Researchers sequenced follow-up PBMC samples if they had them, and these came a median of around two years after resection. Detected sequences consistently included more beta-chain ones than alpha-chain ones. Study results and caveats: Blood carried ubiquitous expanded tumor TCRs more at resection than follow-up.

Time point here: blood at routine non-recurrence follow-up after resection. Sequencing covered unsorted whole RNA taken from tumor, nontumor lung or frozen PBMC. CDR1 is SQVTM and CDR2 is ANQGSEA in the germline V gene. This CDR3 is 15 amino acids long. J was trimmed by 2 bases and V by 3 bases; bases with no gene match: 4. For this clonotype: Its antigen remains unidentified.

TCRdb passed the 5' RACE reads through MiXCR, listing each CDR3 protein once. The repertoire consists of fewer than 150,000 distinct CDR3 sequences, with roughly a tenth occurring once and the leading ten covering 20% to 25%. The sample in question was PBMCs, obtained at follow-up. The V call is TRBV29-1, the J call TRBJ2-3; TRBD2 matches at 11 bases. The source of this sequence is a female donor with early-stage non-small cell lung cancer. This CDR3 reads CSVDTSGRYTDTQYF. The CDR3 DNA sequence: TGCAGCGTTGACACTAGCGGGAGATACACAGATACGCAGTATTTT.